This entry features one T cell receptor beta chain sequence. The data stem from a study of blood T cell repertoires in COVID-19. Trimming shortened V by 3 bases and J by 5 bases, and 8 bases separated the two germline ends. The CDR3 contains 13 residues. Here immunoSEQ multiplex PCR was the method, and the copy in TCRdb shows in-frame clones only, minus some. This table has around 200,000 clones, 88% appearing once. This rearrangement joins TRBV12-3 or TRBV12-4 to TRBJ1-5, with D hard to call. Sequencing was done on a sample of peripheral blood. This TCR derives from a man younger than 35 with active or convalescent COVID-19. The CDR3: CASSFQIDQPQHF. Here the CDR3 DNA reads TGTGCCAGCAGTTTTCAGATCGATCAGCCCCAGCATTTT.